Shown below are 18 T cell receptor beta chains from a single sample sequenced in a study of blood T cells in healthy people across ages (dated by TCRdb to 2014 to 2015). Receptor libraries were prepared by 5' RACE. TCRdb shows the sequencer as Illumina HiSeq 2500. A second PCR of roughly 7 to 11 cycles was performed with a sample-barcoded 5' primer and a J-beta primer mix. TCRdb itself trimmed the public reads at Q25 with fastp, ran MiXCR and retained productive beta chains. Each CDR3 protein gets just one entry, which takes the most common genes and DNA from the rows behind it. The sample yields some 1.4 million distinct CDR3 sequences; around 39% were counted once. 7.9% of the sample rests with the top ten. Sequencing was done on a sample of blood. Receptor source: a woman aged 18-29 years in good health.

This clonotype was picked up many times. The V gene is TRBV7-2, the J gene TRBJ1-2; maybe TRBD1 (5 bases). Between the trimmed V and J ends, which lost 4 bases and 4 bases, there was a span of 13 bases. This CDR3 comprises 14 residues. Germline CDR1 SGHTA, CDR2 FQGNSA. CDR3 loop: CASSYGTSGYGYTF. The CDR3, as DNA: TGTGCCAGCAGCTATGGGACGTCGGGCTATGGCTACACCTTC. Supplemented by reference TRBV7-2 and TRBJ1-2, the full variable domain reads GAGVSQSPSNKVTEKGKDVELRCDPISGHTALYWYRQSLGQGLEFLIYFQGNSAPDKSGLPSDRFSAERTGGSVSTLTIQRTQQEDSAVYLCASSYGTSGYGYTFGSGTRLTVV.

The chain couples TRBV2 to TRBJ2-3; weak D call: TRBD1 (7 bases). Germline V lookup: CDR1 SNHLY, CDR2 FYNNEI. The CDR3 loop spans 15 amino acids. Trimming left V 6 bases short and J 4 bases short, with 17 bases between. CDR3: CASRRPSGGSDTQYF. CDR3 coding DNA: TGTGCCAGCAGACGCCCATCAGGGGGGTCAGATACGCAGTATTTT. Full variable domain (remainder filled in from reference TRBV2 and TRBJ2-3): EPEVTQTPSHQVTQMGQEVILRCVPISNHLYFYWYRQILGQKVEFLVSFYNNEISEKSEIFDDQFSVERPDGSNFTLKIRSTKLEDSAMYFCASRRPSGGSDTQYFGPGTRLTVL.

This clonotype appeared a few times. The rearrangement uses TRBV7-8 and TRBJ2-7; the D call may be TRBD1 or TRBD2 (5 bases each). Trimming removed 5 bases at V and 2 bases at J, with 13 bases between. The CDR3 extends over 14 amino acids. Germline-derived CDR1 and CDR2 are SGHVS and FQNEAQ. The CDR3 spells CASSARDETYEQYF. In DNA form, the CDR3 reads TGTGCCAGCAGCGCCCGGGACGAGACCTACGAGCAGTACTTC.

V is TRBV25-1 and J is TRBJ2-7; 8 bases fit TRBD2. Judging by the DNA end, TRBJ2-5 fits better; the J call may be wrong. The germline V gene has CDR1 MGHDK and CDR2 SYGVNS. The CDR3 is 17 amino acids. The CDR3 DNA reads as TGTGCCAGCAGTGCGCAAGGGGGGACTAGAAGGGGCGAGACCCAGTACTTC. It translates to CASSAQGGTRRGETQYF.

This clonotype has a handful of counts. This chain joins TRBV6-6 and TRBJ2-5, with 11 positions matching TRBD1. Trimming removed 0 bases from V and 5 bases from J; junction bases left unmatched: 5. The CDR3 spans 16 residues. CDR1 and CDR2 (germline): MNHNY, SVGAGI (reference sequence). CDR3 region: CASSYSPGQGVETQYF. Written as DNA, the CDR3 is TGTGCCAGCAGTTACTCACCGGGACAGGGGGTCGAGACCCAGTACTTC.

There are a few counts of this clonotype. DNA for the CDR3: TGTGCCAGCAGACAATGGGAGACCCAGTACTTC. Translation gives CASRQWETQYF. The chain links TRBV7-9 to TRBJ2-5; D call uncertain. V lost 6 bases and J lost 5, with 7 bases in between. Per the germline V gene, CDR1 is SEHNR and CDR2 is FQNEAQ (reference sequence). The CDR3 covers 11 residues.

This clonotype showed up just a few times. This sequence joins TRBV7-2 and TRBJ1-3, with D uncertain. The CDR3 is 14 amino acids. Germline assignment: CDR1 SGHTA and CDR2 FQGNSA. The V and J ends lost 2 bases and 4 bases respectively, with 9 bases between them. CDR3 sequence reads: CASSLSISGNTIYF. As DNA, the CDR3 is TGTGCCAGCAGCTTAAGTATCAGCGGAAACACCATATATTTT.

J is TRBJ2-1 and V is TRBV10-2; 9 bases fit TRBD2. The CDR3 loop spans 15 amino acids. V shed 3 bases, J shed 7 bases, and the junction held 7 bases outside the gene matches. Germline V gene lookup returns CDR1 WSHSY and CDR2 SAAADI. This CDR3 reads CASSERSGRTNEQFF. The CDR3 DNA follows: TGCGCCAGCAGTGAACGGAGCGGGAGGACGAATGAGCAGTTCTTC.

This clonotype has a handful of counts. The V and J genes are TRBV20-1 and TRBJ2-3; D ambiguous. V was trimmed by 6 bases and J by 4 bases, leaving 14 bases between them. CDR1 DFQATT and CDR2 SNEGSKA come from the germline V gene (reference sequence). The CDR3 length is 13 residues. The CDR3 reads CSAGLGPSDTQYF. The CDR3 DNA is TGCAGTGCGGGCCTTGGACCTTCAGATACGCAGTATTTT.

This clonotype was recorded a few times. The chain employs TRBV20-1 and TRBJ2-7; possible D gene TRBD1, 6 bases. Trimming cost V 0 bases and J 0 bases, with 12 bases left between them. The CDR3 runs to 15 residues. Germline CDR1 reads DFQATT; CDR2 reads SNEGSKA (reference sequence). CDR3 sequence (DNA): TGCAGTGCTAGAGATATAGGACAGAGCTCCTACGAGCAGTACTTC. It codes for CSARDIGQSSYEQYF.

This clonotype was detected only a few times. The chain recombines TRBV27 with TRBJ2-7; D is perhaps TRBD2 (7 bases). Deletions cut 2 bases from V and 4 bases from J, with 15 bases between. The germline CDR1 and CDR2 sequences are MNHEY and SMNVEV (reference sequence). This CDR3 comprises 15 residues. CDR3 in amino acids: CASSLTGGRSYEQYF. The CDR3 nucleotides are TGTGCCAGCAGTTTAACGGGGGGCCGATCTTACGAGCAGTACTTC.

The V call is TRBV6-5, the J call TRBJ2-5, with a weak D call TRBD2 (7 bases). Judging by the DNA end, TRBJ2-4 fits better; the J call may be wrong. Germline-derived CDR1 and CDR2 are MNHEY and SVGAGI. This CDR3 has 14 residues. Written as DNA, the CDR3 is TGTGCCAGCAGAGCCGGGGGGCTTGGGGACATTCAGTACTTC. Its protein is CASRAGGLGDIQYF.

The J gene is TRBJ1-2, the V gene TRBV3-1; D unclear. Germline-derived CDR1 and CDR2 are LGHDT and YNNKEL (reference sequence). With 4 bases removed from V and 4 bases from J, the gap between germline ends came to 16 bases. The CDR3 contains 15 residues. The CDR3 here is CASSPRTHPAYGYTF. The CDR3 bases are TGTGCCAGCAGCCCTCGGACGCACCCAGCCTATGGCTACACCTTC.

This clonotype showed up just a few times. The V call is TRBV4-1, the J call TRBJ2-7, with TRBD2 matching over 13 bases. V lost 4 bases, J lost 3 bases, and 12 bases stayed unmatched. The CDR3 length is 18 residues. Germline CDR1 is MGHRA and CDR2 is YSYEKL. In nucleotides, the CDR3 is TGCGCCAGCAGCCCGAGGGCGGGACTAGCGGGACCTAGCTACGAGCAGTACTTC. Translation: CASSPRAGLAGPSYEQYF.

The gene calls are TRBV11-2 and TRBJ1-1, with D possibly TRBD1 on 5 matching bases. Per the germline V gene, CDR1 is SGHAT and CDR2 is FQNNGV. Trimming removed 6 bases at V and 7 bases at J, with 18 bases between. The CDR3 sequence is 14 residues long. CDR3 sequence (DNA): TGTGCCAGCAGGAGGGACCGGGAGGTCGGTGAAGCTTTCTTT. Translating it yields CASRRDREVGEAFF. Full variable domain (missing parts from reference TRBV11-2 and TRBJ1-1): EAGVAQSPRYKIIEKRQSVAFWCNPISGHATLYWYQQILGQGPKLLIQFQNNGVVDDSQLPKDRFSAERLKGVDSTLKIQPAKLEDSAVYLCASRRDREVGEAFFGQGTRLTVV.

A single count supports this clonotype. The rearrangement links TRBV20-1 to TRBJ2-7; weak D call: TRBD1 (6 bases). V dropped 0 bases and J dropped 5 bases, with 17 bases sitting between them. Germline CDR1 reads DFQATT; CDR2 reads SNEGSKA (reference sequence). The CDR3 consists of 15 residues. The DNA for the CDR3 is TGCAGTGCTAGAGATACCACAGGGATCCCCCACGAGCAGTACTTC. Amino acids: CSARDTTGIPHEQYF.

This clonotype occurred a few times. This chain uses TRBV20-1 with TRBJ2-3, with 8 positions matching TRBD2. The junction had 13 bases not matched to a gene; V was cut back by 6 bases and J by 2 bases. This CDR3 has 16 residues. Per the germline V gene, CDR1 is DFQATT and CDR2 is SNEGSKA (reference sequence). The CDR3: CSARPQREFTTDTQYF. CDR3 DNA: TGCAGTGCCAGGCCCCAGCGGGAGTTTACCACAGATACGCAGTATTTT.

The rearrangement links TRBV28 to TRBJ2-1; TRBD2 matches 8 bases. The germline CDR1 and CDR2 sequences are MDHEN and SYDVKM. V lost 7 bases to trimming and J lost 5 bases; unmatched junction nucleotides: 10. The CDR3 consists of 15 residues. CDR3 nucleotide sequence: TGTGCCAGCACCGAGTCCGGGGGGGATAACAATGAGCAGTTCTTC. It yields the protein CASTESGGDNNEQFF.